The T cell receptor (beta chain) under discussion was sequenced for a study of CD8+ T cells in alopecia areata (dated by TCRdb to the late 2010s). For context, the study as a whole: Treated patients were enrolled in an open-label pilot trial of oral tofacitinib, 5 to 10 mg twice daily, for moderate-to-severe alopecia areata. RNA was extracted with the PAXgene miRNA kit for fixed scalp, the miRNeasy kit for PBMCs, and the RNeasy kit for mouse skin. TCRbeta CDR3 regions were amplified by immunoSEQ multiplex PCR using 35 Vbeta forward and 13 Jbeta reverse primers. Scalp clonality was compared among normal scalp (n=4), patchy alopecia areata scalp (n=8), and alopecia totalis/universalis scalp (n=8). High-throughput TCRbeta sequencing was used to examine T cell clonal expansion in alopecia areata in both the C3H/HeJ mouse model and human patients. Biopsies were taken from tofacitinib-treated patients at baseline and at 4 and 24 weeks of treatment, and a later scalp biopsy was taken in several of the tofacitinib-treated patients. Patients received tofacitinib for 6 to 18 months and were then followed off drug for 6 months to check for delayed response and recurrence. On the human side, TCRbeta sequencing was run on scalp tissue and on sorted CD4+ and CD8+ peripheral blood T cells from healthy controls and from alopecia areata patients with either patchy or totalis/universalis disease. Overall study results and their limits: Scalp TCR repertoire analysis is complicated because resident alphabeta T cells in normal human skin are also sequenced, whereas mouse skin is dominated by gammadelta T cells. Compared with mice, TCR sequences shared between patients were less clear, possibly partly because of HLA diversity across the patient population. Compared with normal scalp, lesional scalp had higher clonality and more expanded CD8+ clones, particularly in alopecia totalis/universalis, a pattern that suggests antigenic drive.

Library generation was performed with the immunoSEQ multiplex PCR assay. To provide template for TCR sequencing, every sample had RNA extracted and reverse transcribed into cDNA. First-strand cDNA was synthesized using SuperScript III with a 2:1 mix of oligo-dT and random hexamers. A synthetic immune receptor repertoire was used to assess amplification bias, and residual bias was removed computationally. Per the original workflow: Raw reads were preprocessed for error removal, and CDR3 was defined according to IMGT conventions as running from the conserved cysteine to phenylalanine. To get clonality, Shannon entropy was normalized by log2 of the number of productive unique TCRs and the result was subtracted from 1. Scalp TCRbeta sequences were cross-referenced with sorted blood CD4 and CD8 repertoires so that the CD4 or CD8 identity of scalp clones could be inferred. Not all clones reach the TCRdb copy of this immuneACCESS table, which keeps in-frame sequences only. Checked studies attribute under half of the gap to unresolved V genes and leave the rest unexplained. V and J calls and clone size are those listed in that table; D and trimming were worked out from the DNA. The sample table records over 150,000 clones; 50% to 70% of these occur just once. The ten top clones hold roughly 1.7% of the sample.

Per the germline V gene, SQVTM is the CDR1 and ANQGSEA is the CDR2. Trimming takes 2 bases from V and 1 base from J, and the germline ends sit 8 bases apart. There are 13 amino acids in the CDR3, from cysteine to phenylalanine inclusive. CDR3 DNA is the only sequence kept; it has 39 bases, read in frame from the first base. Notes on this clone: The specificity of this receptor is unknown. No much larger clonotype is one base removed from it; base qualities were not supplied.

This specimen's time point label, per the study, means: baseline before oral tofacitinib. From alopecia areata patients, peripheral blood was collected along with lesional scalp punch biopsies. After PBMCs were isolated by density centrifugation and stained for CD3, CD4 and CD8, a FACSAria was used to sort CD4+ and CD8+ T cells. The source is a human donor with alopecia areata. The starting material was CD4+ T cells sorted from blood, obtained at week 0. The chain couples TRBV29-1 to TRBJ2-5, with no confidently assigned D gene. The nucleotides read TGCAGCGTTGAATGGGGAATCCAAGAGACCCAGTACTTC. The encoded protein is CSVEWGIQETQYF.